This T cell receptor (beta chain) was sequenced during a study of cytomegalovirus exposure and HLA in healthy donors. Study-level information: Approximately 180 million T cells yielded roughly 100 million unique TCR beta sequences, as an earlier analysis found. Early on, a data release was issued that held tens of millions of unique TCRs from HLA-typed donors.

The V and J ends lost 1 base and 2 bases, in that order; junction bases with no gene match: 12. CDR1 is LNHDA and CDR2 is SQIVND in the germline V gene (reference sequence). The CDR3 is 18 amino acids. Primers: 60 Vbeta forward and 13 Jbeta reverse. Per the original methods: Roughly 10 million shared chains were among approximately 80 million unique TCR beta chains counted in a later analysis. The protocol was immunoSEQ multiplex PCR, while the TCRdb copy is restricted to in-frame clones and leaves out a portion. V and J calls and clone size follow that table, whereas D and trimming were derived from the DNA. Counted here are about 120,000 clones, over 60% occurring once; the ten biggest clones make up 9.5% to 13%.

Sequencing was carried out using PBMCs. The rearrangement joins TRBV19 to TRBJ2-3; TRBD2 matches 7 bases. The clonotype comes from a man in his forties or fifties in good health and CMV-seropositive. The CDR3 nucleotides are TGTGCCAGTAGTATAGTGGACTGGGGGGGGGTAGACACAGATACGCAGTATTTT. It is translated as CASSIVDWGGVDTDTQYF.